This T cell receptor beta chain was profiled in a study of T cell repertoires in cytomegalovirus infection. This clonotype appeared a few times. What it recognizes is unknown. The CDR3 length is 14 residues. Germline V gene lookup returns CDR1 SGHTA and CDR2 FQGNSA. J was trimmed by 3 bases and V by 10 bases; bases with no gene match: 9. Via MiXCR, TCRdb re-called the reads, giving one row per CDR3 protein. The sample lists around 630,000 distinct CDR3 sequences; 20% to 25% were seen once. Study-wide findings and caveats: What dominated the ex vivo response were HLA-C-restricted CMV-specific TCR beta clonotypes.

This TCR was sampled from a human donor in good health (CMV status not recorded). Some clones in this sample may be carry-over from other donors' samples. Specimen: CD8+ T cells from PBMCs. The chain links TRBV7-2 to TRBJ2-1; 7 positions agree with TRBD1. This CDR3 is CATETRDSYNEQFF. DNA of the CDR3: TGTGCCACCGAAACGAGGGACAGCTACAATGAGCAGTTCTTC.